This T cell receptor (beta chain) is drawn from a study of blood T cell repertoires in COVID-19. Study at large: Nucleic acid was either cDNA or gDNA, and it came from T cells, B-cell-depleted T cells, or PBMCs.

Trimming stripped 3 bases from V and 1 base from J, with 13 bases between. Germline V gives CDR1 SGHAT, CDR2 FQNNGV. There are 16 residues in the CDR3. The repertoire was sequenced with immunoSEQ multiplex PCR; TCRdb's copy has only in-frame clones and lacks some. The sample lists 150,000 to 200,000 clones; 84% were seen once. Ages ranged from about 18 to 89 years, with residence in approximately 25 US areas. Participants' own reports of clinical history determined their cohort assignment. The study recruited exposed participants who had met a COVID-19 case within 2 weeks before entry. This TCR was recovered from a woman in her twenties or thirties who had been exposed to COVID-19. This chain connects TRBV11-2 to TRBJ1-3, with D tentatively TRBD1 (6 bases). The specimen was PBMCs or T cells enriched from blood (not recorded which). For the CDR3, the DNA is TGTGCCAGCAGCTTTAACAGGGCCCCTTCTGGAAACACCATATATTTT. It is translated as CASSFNRAPSGNTIYF.